These 11 T cell receptor beta chains originate from one sample sequenced in a study of response to subunit inactivated influenza vaccine. Using its own MiXCR run on the RT-PCR reads, TCRdb lists one record per CDR3 protein. The table has around 470,000 distinct CDR3 sequences, around 7.7% seen once. Sequenced material: PBMCs from blood, taken less than 25 months after vaccination. The source of these receptors is a man in his fifties or sixties who received an inactivated influenza vaccine.

This clonotype was observed at least ten times. The CDR3 protein is CASSEVLGGSSYNEQFF. Written as DNA, the CDR3 is TGTGCCAGCAGTGAGGTTCTGGGCGGGAGCTCCTACAATGAGCAGTTCTTC. The chain is built from TRBV2 and TRBJ2-1, with TRBD2 identical over 7 bases. This CDR3 has 17 amino acids. Trimming cost V 3 bases and J 0 bases; bases outside gene matches: 8. CDR1 and CDR2 from the germline V gene are SNHLY and FYNNEI. The variable domain in full, with the rest retrieved from reference TRBV2 and TRBJ2-1, is EPEVTQTPSHQVTQMGQEVILRCVPISNHLYFYWYRQILGQKVEFLVSFYNNEISEKSEIFDDQFSVERPDGSNFTLKIRSTKLEDSAMYFCASSEVLGGSSYNEQFFGPGTRLTVL.

This clonotype was counted at least ten times. The chain combines TRBV5-6 with TRBJ2-1, with D perhaps TRBD2 (6 bases). Between the trimmed V and J ends, which lost 0 bases and 9 bases, there was a span of 10 bases. The CDR3 spans 13 residues. Germline-derived CDR1 and CDR2 are SGHDT and YYEEEE. The DNA of the CDR3 is TGTGCCAGCAGCTTGGTTTGGAGGGCTGAGCAGTTCTTC. It translates to CASSLVWRAEQFF.

The J gene is TRBJ2-3, the V gene TRBV12-3 or TRBV12-4; D perhaps matches TRBD2 (5 bases). Trimming stripped 10 bases from V and 2 bases from J, with 22 bases between. The CDR3 spans 16 residues. CDR3 DNA sequence: TGTGCCACCTTGAACTTACGGGATATTTCCACAGATACGCAGTATTTT. Translating it yields CATLNLRDISTDTQYF.

The chain has TRBV20-1 and TRBJ2-7; D might be TRBD1 (6 bases). The CDR3 runs 15 residues. Germline V gene sequence: CDR1 DFQATT, CDR2 SNEGSKA (reference sequence). The V gene lost 2 bases and the J gene lost 0 bases, with 14 bases spanning the gap. This chain's CDR3 is CSARPDRTLSYEQYF. The CDR3 nucleotides read TGCAGTGCTAGACCAGACAGGACACTCTCCTACGAGCAGTACTTC.

The V call is TRBV18, the J call TRBJ2-1, with D perhaps assigned TRBD1 or TRBD2 (5 bases each). The germline gives CDR1 KGHSH, CDR2 LQKENI. Between the trimmed V and J ends, which lost 4 bases and 6 bases, there was a span of 10 bases. CDR3 size: 13 residues. The DNA for the CDR3 is TGTGCCAGCTCACGACCGGGGACCAATGAGCAGTTCTTC. Its protein product is CASSRPGTNEQFF.

The rearrangement uses TRBV3-1 and TRBJ1-2; no definite D call. The V end lost 1 base, the J end lost 5 bases, and 8 bases lay between the germline ends. Germline CDR1 and CDR2: LGHDT and YNNKEL (reference sequence). The CDR3 extends over 13 amino acids. The CDR3 nucleotides are TGTGCCAGCAGCCAAGCTCTGAAGTATGGCTACACCTTC. This encodes CASSQALKYGYTF. Drawing the rest from reference TRBV3-1 and TRBJ1-2, the complete variable domain is DTAVSQTPKYLVTQMGNDKSIKCEQNLGHDTMYWYKQDSKKFLKIMFSYNNKELIINETVPNRFSPKSPDKAHLNLHINSLELGDSAVYFCASSQALKYGYTFGSGTRLTVV.

The chain recombines TRBV18 with TRBJ2-2; 13 nucleotides align to TRBD2. After removal of 0 bases from V and 3 bases from J, the junction contained 4 bases not matched to a gene. Germline CDR1 is KGHSH and CDR2 is LQKENI. The CDR3 spans 18 residues. CDR3 residues: CASSPPGLAGAYTGELFF. The CDR3 bases are TGTGCCAGCTCACCACCCGGACTAGCGGGGGCATACACCGGGGAGCTGTTTTTT.

V and J are TRBV5-1 and TRBJ1-4; 7 bases are shared with TRBD1. Per the germline V gene, CDR1 is SGHRS and CDR2 is YFSETQ. The CDR3 contains 15 residues. V trimming: 2 bases; J trimming: 7 bases; junction bases outside the gene matches: 8. The CDR3 here is CASSLGDSLIEKLFF. As DNA, the CDR3 is TGCGCCAGCAGCTTAGGGGACAGTTTGATTGAAAAACTGTTTTTT.

There are a few counts of this clonotype. The rearrangement links TRBV20-1 to TRBJ2-5; TRBD2 matches 7 bases. In germline, CDR1 is DFQATT, CDR2 SNEGSKA (reference sequence). This CDR3 contains 14 residues. V dropped 3 bases and J dropped 4; count of bases not matched to a gene: 8. DNA of the CDR3: TGCAGTGCTAGTGGGTCTAGCGGAAGAGAGACCCAGTACTTC. Its translation is CSASGSSGRETQYF.

This clonotype has a count of ten or more. This chain joins TRBV6-5 and TRBJ2-7; 7 nucleotides align to TRBD2. There are 15 residues in the CDR3. V was clipped by 2 bases and J by 2 bases; unmatched bases: 6. CDR1 is MNHEY and CDR2 is SVGAGI in the germline V gene. The CDR3 nucleotides read TGTGCCAGCAGTTACCGGACTAGTAAACCCTACGAGCAGTACTTC. Protein product: CASSYRTSKPYEQYF.

This clonotype was recorded many times. The V gene is TRBV6-2 or TRBV6-3, the J gene TRBJ2-7; D not certain. With 5 bases removed from V and 2 bases from J, the gap between germline ends came to 10 bases. CDR1 is MNHEY and CDR2 is SVGEGT in the germline V gene. The CDR3 is 13 amino acids. The CDR3 coding sequence is TGTGCCAGCAGTCTCGCTGCCACCTACGAGCAGTACTTC. The encoded protein is CASSLAATYEQYF.